These 17 T cell receptor beta chains were sequenced from one sample in a study of CD8+ T cells in alopecia areata. RNA was isolated and reverse transcribed to cDNA, the sequencing template. Measured with immunoSEQ multiplex PCR; TCRdb has only the in-frame clones, and not every one. This sample has roughly 100,000 clones; approximately 60% occur once, and the top ten carry 8% to 10%. Sequencing was performed on CD4+ T cells sorted from blood. The receptors were sampled from a human donor in good health.

The rearrangement links TRBV13 to TRBJ2-3; D might be TRBD1 or TRBD2, each matching 5 bases. CDR1 PRHDT and CDR2 FYEKMQ come from the germline V gene (reference sequence). Trimming removed 8 bases from V and 4 bases from J, with 10 bases in between. The CDR3 runs 12 residues. CDR3 bases: TGTGCCAGCGGCATGGGACCAGATACGCAGTATTTT. It translates to CASGMGPDTQYF.

The chain is built from TRBV9 and TRBJ1-2; D unresolved. The CDR3 length is 11 residues. From germline, CDR1 is SGDLS and CDR2 YYNGEE. With 7 bases removed from V and 0 bases from J, the gap between germline ends came to 4 bases. CDR3 sequence (DNA): TGTGCCAGCGGCGCTAACTATGGCTACACCTTC. Protein product: CASGANYGYTF.

This clone was counted a few times. J is TRBJ2-1 and V is TRBV5-8; D remains ambiguous. With 3 bases removed from V and 4 bases from J, the gap between germline ends came to 5 bases. Germline-derived CDR1 and CDR2 are SGHTS and YDEGEE. The CDR3 contains 12 residues. CDR3 sequence (DNA): TGTGCCAGCAGCTCCCGATACAATGAGCAGTTCTTC. Translating it yields CASSSRYNEQFF.

The CDR3 region has the DNA TGTGCCAGCAGTTCGACAGTCTACTCGAATTCACCCCTCCACTTT. Translated, it gives CASSSTVYSNSPLHF. V gene TRBV6-5 combines with J gene TRBJ1-6; TRBD1 might be the D (5 bases). Germline CDR1 MNHEY, CDR2 SVGAGI. The CDR3 runs to 15 residues. V lost 4 bases to trimming and J lost 7 bases, with 14 bases between them.

The chain carries TRBV5-1 and TRBJ1-3, with TRBD1 identical over 10 bases. The germline gives CDR1 SGHRS, CDR2 YFSETQ. The CDR3 loop spans 20 amino acids. V was clipped by 4 bases and J by 0 bases; unmatched bases: 16. The CDR3 nucleotides are TGCGCCAGCAGCCTTGCGTCCCGGGACAGGGGACCCCACTCTGGAAACACCATATATTTT. It yields the protein CASSLASRDRGPHSGNTIYF.

The CDR3 DNA is TGTGCCACCAGCAGAGTCGAGACAGCAAAAAACATTCAGTACTTC. This sequence encodes CATSRVETAKNIQYF. V usage is TRBV15 and J usage is TRBJ2-4; possible D gene TRBD1, 5 bases. The germline V gene encodes CDR1 LNHNV and CDR2 YYDKDF (reference sequence). V lost 1 base and J lost 4, with 11 bases in between. There are 15 residues in the CDR3.

The rearrangement links TRBV19 to TRBJ2-5; D is possibly TRBD2 (6 bases). Germline assignment: CDR1 LNHDA and CDR2 SQIVND (reference sequence). The CDR3 length is 14 residues. V was cut by 3 bases and J by 1 base, with 9 bases left in between. The CDR3 DNA reads TGTGCCAGTAGTATTTTGGGGGGCCAAGAGACCCAGTACTTC. This gives the protein CASSILGGQETQYF.

This clone came up once. This chain links TRBV18 with TRBJ2-5; tentatively, D is TRBD1 (5 bases). CDR3 length equals 14 residues. CDR1 and CDR2 from the germline V gene are KGHSH and LQKENI. Trimming took off 0 bases at V and 4 bases at J, with 9 bases between the two ends. The CDR3, as DNA: TGTGCCAGCTCACCACCGGCCAGGGCAGAGACCCAGTACTTC. Amino acid sequence: CASSPPARAETQYF.

The chain carries TRBV2 and TRBJ1-2, with 7 bases lining up with TRBD1. This CDR3 comprises 13 residues. J lost 4 bases, V lost 7 bases, and 6 bases had no gene match. Germline CDR1 SNHLY, CDR2 FYNNEI. The CDR3 nucleotides are TGTGCCAGCACCTCCGGACAGGCCTATGGCTACACCTTC. It yields the protein CASTSGQAYGYTF.

J is TRBJ2-1 and V is TRBV5-1; D ambiguous. Germline V CDR1 and CDR2: SGHRS, YFSETQ. The CDR3 runs to 16 residues. The V end was cut by 0 bases, the J end by 4 bases, with 14 bases between. As DNA, the CDR3 is TGCGCCAGCAGCTTGGTCTTGCGCCGAAGTTACAATGAGCAGTTCTTC. Protein: CASSLVLRRSYNEQFF.

The chain couples TRBV7-3 to TRBJ1-6; D not certain. V was shortened by 2 bases and J by 7 bases, with 3 bases between the two germline ends. CDR1 SGHTA and CDR2 FQGTGA come from the germline V gene. The CDR3 runs to 12 residues. The CDR3 loop is CASSLPNSPLHF. For the CDR3, the DNA is TGTGCCAGCAGCTTACCGAATTCACCCCTCCACTTT.

This chain joins TRBV7-9 and TRBJ1-5, with a possible D match to TRBD1 (5 bases). V was trimmed by 0 bases and J by 7 bases, leaving 10 bases between them. Per germline, CDR1 SEHNR and CDR2 FQNEAQ (reference sequence). The CDR3 extends over 14 amino acids. CDR3 DNA: TGTGCCAGCAGCTTAGCGACAGCGGGCCAGCCCCAGCATTTT. Encoded protein: CASSLATAGQPQHF. Using reference TRBV7-9 and TRBJ1-5 for the parts outside the CDR3, the full variable domain is DTGVSQNPRHKITKRGQNVTFRCDPISEHNRLYWYRQTLGQGPEFLTYFQNEAQLEKSRLLSDRFSAERPKGSFSTLEIQRTEQGDSAMYLCASSLATAGQPQHFGDGTRLSIL.

This clone was recorded a few times. The sample has other DNA sequences that encode this CDR3 too. The chain employs TRBV7-9 and TRBJ1-5; D unresolved. This CDR3 spans 12 amino acids. With 5 bases removed from V and 7 bases from J, the gap between germline ends came to 9 bases. CDR1 is SEHNR, CDR2 FQNEAQ, per germline (reference sequence). CDR3 bases: TGTGCCAGCAGCCCCGACTCCCAGCCCCAGCATTTT. Its translation is CASSPDSQPQHF.

The rearrangement joins TRBV7-2 to TRBJ2-3, with 11 bases matching TRBD2. The length of the CDR3 is 19 residues. The ends lost 1 base at V and 1 base at J; junction bases unmatched: 10. The germline V gene has CDR1 SGHTA and CDR2 FQGNSA. The CDR3 here is CASSLVTTGLAGRTDTQYF. Written as DNA, the CDR3 is TGTGCCAGCAGCTTAGTCACCACAGGACTAGCGGGTCGCACAGATACGCAGTATTTT.

The chain carries TRBV2 and TRBJ2-2; the D is unclear. The CDR3 is 12 amino acids. Trimming cost V 8 bases and J 5 bases, with 9 bases left between them. Per germline, CDR1 SNHLY and CDR2 FYNNEI. CDR3 nucleotide sequence: TGTGCCAGCGGGGTTGGAACCGGGGAGCTGTTTTTT. Its protein product is CASGVGTGELFF.

The J gene is TRBJ1-5, the V gene TRBV6-6, with D hard to call. CDR3 size: 13 residues. The germline gives CDR1 MNHNY, CDR2 SVGAGI (reference sequence). Trimming shortened V by 6 bases and J by 5 bases, and 11 bases separated the two germline ends. CDR3 bases: TGTGCCAGCAGCCCACGTTGGGATCAGCCCCAGCATTTT. Protein product: CASSPRWDQPQHF.

The rearrangement joins TRBV2 to TRBJ1-5; D is ambiguous. Germline lookup yields CDR1 SNHLY and CDR2 FYNNEI. The CDR3 extends over 14 amino acids. V was trimmed by 4 bases and J by 9 bases, leaving 16 bases between them. CDR3 DNA: TGTGCCAGCAGTGCACAAGGGAGGATTGGGCCCCAGCATTTT. Its protein product is CASSAQGRIGPQHF.